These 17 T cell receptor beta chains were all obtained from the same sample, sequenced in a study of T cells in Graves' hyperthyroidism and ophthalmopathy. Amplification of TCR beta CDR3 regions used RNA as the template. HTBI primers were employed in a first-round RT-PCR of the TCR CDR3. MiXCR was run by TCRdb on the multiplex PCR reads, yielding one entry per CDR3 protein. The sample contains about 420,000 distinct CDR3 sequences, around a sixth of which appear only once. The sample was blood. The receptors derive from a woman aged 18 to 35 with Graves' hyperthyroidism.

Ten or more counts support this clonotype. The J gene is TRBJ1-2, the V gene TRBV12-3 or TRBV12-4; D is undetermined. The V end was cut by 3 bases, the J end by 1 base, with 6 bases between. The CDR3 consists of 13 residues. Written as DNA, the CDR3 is TGTGCCAGCAGTTTCACCGTTAACTATGGCTACACCTTC. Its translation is CASSFTVNYGYTF.

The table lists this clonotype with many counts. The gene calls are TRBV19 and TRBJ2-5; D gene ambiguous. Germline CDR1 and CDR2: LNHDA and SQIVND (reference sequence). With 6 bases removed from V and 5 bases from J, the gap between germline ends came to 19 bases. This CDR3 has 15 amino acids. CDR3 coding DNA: TGTGCCAGTAGCTCGAGTTGGGTTACGGCGGAGACCCAGTACTTC. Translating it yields CASSSSWVTAETQYF.

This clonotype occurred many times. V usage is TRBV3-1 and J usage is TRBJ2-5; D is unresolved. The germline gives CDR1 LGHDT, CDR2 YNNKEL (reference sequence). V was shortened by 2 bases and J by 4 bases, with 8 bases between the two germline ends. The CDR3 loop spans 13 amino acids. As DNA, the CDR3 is TGTGCCAGCAGCCAAATCCCCTCAGAGACCCAGTACTTC. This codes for CASSQIPSETQYF.

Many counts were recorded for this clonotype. The CDR3 spells CASSYRLANEQYF. The CDR3 DNA is TGTGCCAGCAGCTACCGACTAGCGAACGAGCAGTACTTC. The rearrangement joins TRBV7-8 to TRBJ2-7, with TRBD2 matching 8 bases. The CDR3 runs 13 residues. The germline V gene has CDR1 SGHVS and CDR2 FQNEAQ. V trimming: 4 bases; J trimming: 5 bases; junction bases outside the gene matches: 4.

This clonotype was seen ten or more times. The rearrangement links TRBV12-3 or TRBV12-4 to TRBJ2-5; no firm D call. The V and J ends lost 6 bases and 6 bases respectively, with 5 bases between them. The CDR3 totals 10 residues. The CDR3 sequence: CASSRKTQYF. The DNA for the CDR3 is TGTGCCAGCAGCCGAAAGACCCAGTACTTC.

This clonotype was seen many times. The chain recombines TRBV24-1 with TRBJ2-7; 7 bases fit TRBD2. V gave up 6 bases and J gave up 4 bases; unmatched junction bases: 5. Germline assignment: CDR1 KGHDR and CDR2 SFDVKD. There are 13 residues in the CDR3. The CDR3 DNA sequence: TGTGCCACCAGTCGGGCGGGGGATTACGAGCAGTACTTC. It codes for CATSRAGDYEQYF.

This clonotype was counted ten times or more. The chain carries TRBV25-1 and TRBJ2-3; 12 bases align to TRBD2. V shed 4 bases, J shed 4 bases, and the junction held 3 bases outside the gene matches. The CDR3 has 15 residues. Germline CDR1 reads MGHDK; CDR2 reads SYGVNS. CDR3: CASSGTSGTSDTQYF. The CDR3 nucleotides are TGTGCCAGCAGTGGGACTAGCGGGACTTCAGATACGCAGTATTTT.

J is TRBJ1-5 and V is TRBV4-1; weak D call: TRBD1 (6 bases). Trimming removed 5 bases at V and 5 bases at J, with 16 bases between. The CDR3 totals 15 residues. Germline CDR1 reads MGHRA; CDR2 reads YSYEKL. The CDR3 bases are TGCGCCAGCAGCGCACGCCGGGGGCAAGATCAGCCCCAGCATTTT. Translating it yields CASSARRGQDQPQHF.

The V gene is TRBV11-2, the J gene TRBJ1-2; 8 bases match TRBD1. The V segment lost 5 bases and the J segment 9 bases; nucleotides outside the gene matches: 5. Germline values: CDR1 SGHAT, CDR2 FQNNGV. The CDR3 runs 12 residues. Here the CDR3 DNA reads TGTGCCAGCAGCAGGACAGGGACGAGCTACACCTTC. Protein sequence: CASSRTGTSYTF.

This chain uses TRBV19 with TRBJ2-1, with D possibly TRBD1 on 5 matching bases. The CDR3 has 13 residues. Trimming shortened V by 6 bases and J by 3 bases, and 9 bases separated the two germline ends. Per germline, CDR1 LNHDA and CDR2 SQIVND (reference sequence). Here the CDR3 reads CASRGVNYNEQFF. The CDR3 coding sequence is TGTGCCAGTAGAGGGGTTAACTACAATGAGCAGTTCTTC.

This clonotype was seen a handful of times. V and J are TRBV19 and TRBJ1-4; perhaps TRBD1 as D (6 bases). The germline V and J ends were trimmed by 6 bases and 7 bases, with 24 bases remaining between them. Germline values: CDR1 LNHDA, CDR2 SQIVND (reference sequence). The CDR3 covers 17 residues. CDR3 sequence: CASSHGDRLKSFEKLFF. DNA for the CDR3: TGTGCCAGTAGCCATGGAGACAGGTTGAAATCGTTTGAAAAACTGTTTTTT.

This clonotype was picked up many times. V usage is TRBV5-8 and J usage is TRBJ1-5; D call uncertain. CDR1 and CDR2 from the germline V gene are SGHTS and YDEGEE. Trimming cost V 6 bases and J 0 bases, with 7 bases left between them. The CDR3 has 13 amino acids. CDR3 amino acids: CASNRISNQPQHF. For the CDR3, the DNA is TGTGCCAGCAATCGGATTAGCAATCAGCCCCAGCATTTT.

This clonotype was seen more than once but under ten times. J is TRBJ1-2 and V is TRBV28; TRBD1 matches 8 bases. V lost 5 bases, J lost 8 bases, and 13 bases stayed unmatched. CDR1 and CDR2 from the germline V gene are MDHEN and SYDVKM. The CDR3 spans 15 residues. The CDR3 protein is CASSPAPGGAGGYTF. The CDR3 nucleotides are TGTGCCAGCAGTCCCGCCCCAGGGGGCGCCGGGGGCTACACCTTC.

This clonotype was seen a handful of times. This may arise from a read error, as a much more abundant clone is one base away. The CDR3 nucleotides are TGTGCCAGCAGCCCCGGACAGAATGAGCAGCTCTTC. It encodes CASSPGQNEQLF. The V call is TRBV11-3, the J call TRBJ2-1; weak D call: TRBD1 (6 bases). CDR3 length: 12 amino acids. The germline CDR1 and CDR2 sequences are SGHNT and YENEEA.

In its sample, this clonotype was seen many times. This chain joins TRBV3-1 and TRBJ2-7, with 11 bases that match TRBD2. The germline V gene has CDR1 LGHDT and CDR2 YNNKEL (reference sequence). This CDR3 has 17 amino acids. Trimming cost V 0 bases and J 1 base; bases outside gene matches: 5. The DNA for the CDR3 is TGTGCCAGCAGCCAAGATGTTCGACTAGCGGGGTCCTACGAGCAGTACTTC. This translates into CASSQDVRLAGSYEQYF.

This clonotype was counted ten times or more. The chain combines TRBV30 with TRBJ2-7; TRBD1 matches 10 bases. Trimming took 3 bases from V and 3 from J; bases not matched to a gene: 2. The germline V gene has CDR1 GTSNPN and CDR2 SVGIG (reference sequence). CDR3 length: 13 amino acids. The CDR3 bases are TGTGCCTGGAGCTGGGACAGGGGCTACGAGCAGTACTTC. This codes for CAWSWDRGYEQYF.

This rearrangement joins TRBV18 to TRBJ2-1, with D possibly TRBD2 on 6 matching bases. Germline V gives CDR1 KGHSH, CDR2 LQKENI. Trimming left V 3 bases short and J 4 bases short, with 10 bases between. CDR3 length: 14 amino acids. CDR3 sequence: CASSPASVYNEQFF. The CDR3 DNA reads TGTGCCAGCTCACCCGCTAGCGTTTACAATGAGCAGTTCTTC.